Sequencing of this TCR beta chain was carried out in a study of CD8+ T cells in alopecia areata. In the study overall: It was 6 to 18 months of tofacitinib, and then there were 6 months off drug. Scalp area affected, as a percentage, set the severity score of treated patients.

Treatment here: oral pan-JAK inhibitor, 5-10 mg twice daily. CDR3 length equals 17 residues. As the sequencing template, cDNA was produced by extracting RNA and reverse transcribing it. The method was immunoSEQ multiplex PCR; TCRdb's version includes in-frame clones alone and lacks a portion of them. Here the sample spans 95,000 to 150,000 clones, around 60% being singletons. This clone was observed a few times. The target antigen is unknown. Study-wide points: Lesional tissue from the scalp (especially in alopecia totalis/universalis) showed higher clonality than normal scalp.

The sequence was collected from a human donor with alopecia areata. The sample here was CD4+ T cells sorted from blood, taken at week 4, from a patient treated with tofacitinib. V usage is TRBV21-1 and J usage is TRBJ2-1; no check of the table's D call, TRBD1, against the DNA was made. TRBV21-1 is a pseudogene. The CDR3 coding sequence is TGTGCCAGCAGCAAAGAGGACGGGACAGGGGCGTACAATGAGCAGTTCTTC. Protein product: CASSKEDGTGAYNEQFF.